This T cell receptor (beta chain) was obtained from a study of cytomegalovirus exposure and HLA in healthy donors. Study-wide results and caveats: A previous analysis found most TCR beta V segments productive roughly 87% or roughly 30% of the time.

The PCR employed 60 Vbeta primers together with 13 Jbeta primers. Here immunoSEQ multiplex PCR was the method, and the copy in TCRdb shows in-frame clones only, minus some. This sample's table has around 200,000 clones. The CDR3 has 14 residues. CDR1 is LNHNV and CDR2 is YYDKDF in the germline V gene (reference sequence). V was clipped by 0 bases and J by 1 base, with 4 bases between them. The donors (healthy individuals) were bone marrow donors. With respect to this clone: No antigen is known for it.

The chain has TRBV15 and TRBJ1-3; D is ambiguous. This TCR was recovered from a woman aged 18-29 years in good health and CMV-seropositive. The sample consisted of PBMCs. This CDR3 reads CATSRDHSGNTIYF. The CDR3 nucleotides read TGTGCCACCAGCAGAGATCATTCTGGAAACACCATATATTTT.